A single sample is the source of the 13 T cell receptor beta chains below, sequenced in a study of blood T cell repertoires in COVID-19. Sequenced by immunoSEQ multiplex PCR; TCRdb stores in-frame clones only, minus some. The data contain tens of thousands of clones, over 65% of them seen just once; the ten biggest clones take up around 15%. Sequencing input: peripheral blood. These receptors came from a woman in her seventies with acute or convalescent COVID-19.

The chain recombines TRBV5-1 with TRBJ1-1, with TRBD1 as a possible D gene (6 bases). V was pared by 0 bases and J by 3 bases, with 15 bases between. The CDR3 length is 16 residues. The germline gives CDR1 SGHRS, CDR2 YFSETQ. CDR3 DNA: TGCGCCAGCAGCTTGGGGGGGACAAGAGGTGACACTGAAGCTTTCTTT. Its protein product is CASSLGGTRGDTEAFF.

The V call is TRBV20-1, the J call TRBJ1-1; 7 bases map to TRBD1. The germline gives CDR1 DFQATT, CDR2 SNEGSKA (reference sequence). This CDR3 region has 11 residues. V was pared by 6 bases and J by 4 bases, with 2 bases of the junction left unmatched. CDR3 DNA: TGCAGTGCCAACAGGGGCACTGAAGCTTTCTTT. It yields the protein CSANRGTEAFF.

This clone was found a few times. The chain's CDR3 is CAPRRGETQYF. CDR3 bases: TGTGCCCCCCGTCGGGGAGAGACCCAGTACTTC. The chain carries TRBV2 and TRBJ2-5, with a tentative D call TRBD2 (5 bases). The CDR3 spans 11 residues. The germline V gene has CDR1 SNHLY and CDR2 FYNNEI. The V gene lost 11 bases and the J gene lost 4 bases, with 11 bases spanning the gap.

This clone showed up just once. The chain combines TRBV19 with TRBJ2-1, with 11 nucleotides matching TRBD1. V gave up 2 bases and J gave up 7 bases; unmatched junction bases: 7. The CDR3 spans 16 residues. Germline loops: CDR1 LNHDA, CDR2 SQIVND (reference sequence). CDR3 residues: CASSIPGQGALNEQFF. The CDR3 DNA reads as TGTGCCAGTAGTATACCCGGACAGGGGGCCTTGAATGAGCAGTTCTTC.

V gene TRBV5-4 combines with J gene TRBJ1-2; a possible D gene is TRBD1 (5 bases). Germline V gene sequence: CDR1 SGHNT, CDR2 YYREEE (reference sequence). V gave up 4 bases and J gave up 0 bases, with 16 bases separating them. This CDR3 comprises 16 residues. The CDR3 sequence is CASSAGHDRANYGYTF. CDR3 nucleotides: TGTGCCAGCAGCGCCGGACATGACAGAGCTAACTATGGCTACACCTTC.

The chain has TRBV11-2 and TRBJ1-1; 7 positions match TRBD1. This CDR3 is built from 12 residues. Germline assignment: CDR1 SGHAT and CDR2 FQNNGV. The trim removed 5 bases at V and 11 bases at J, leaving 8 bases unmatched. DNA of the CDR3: TGTGCCAGCAGCCGGGAAGGGGGCAGTGCTTTCTTT. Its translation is CASSREGGSAFF.

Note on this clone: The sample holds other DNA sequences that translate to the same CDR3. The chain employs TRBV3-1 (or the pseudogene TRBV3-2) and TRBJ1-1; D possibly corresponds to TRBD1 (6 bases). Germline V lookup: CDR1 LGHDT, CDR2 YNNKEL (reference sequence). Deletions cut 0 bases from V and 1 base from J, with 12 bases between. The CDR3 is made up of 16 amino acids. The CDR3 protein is CASSQDAGAANTEAFF. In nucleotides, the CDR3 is TGTGCCAGCAGCCAAGACGCAGGGGCGGCGAACACTGAAGCTTTCTTT.

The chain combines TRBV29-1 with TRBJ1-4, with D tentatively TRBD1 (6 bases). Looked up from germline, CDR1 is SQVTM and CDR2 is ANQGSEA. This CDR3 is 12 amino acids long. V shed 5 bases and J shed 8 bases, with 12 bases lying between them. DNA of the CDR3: TGCAGCGTTTCTACTGGACAGGAAAAACTGTTTTTT. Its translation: CSVSTGQEKLFF.

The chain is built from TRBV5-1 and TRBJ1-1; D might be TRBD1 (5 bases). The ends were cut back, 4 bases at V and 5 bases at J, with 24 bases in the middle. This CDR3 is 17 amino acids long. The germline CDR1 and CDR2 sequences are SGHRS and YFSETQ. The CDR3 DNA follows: TGCGCCAGCAGCACTAGGGAAAGGCGGGAAGAGGGGACTGAAGCTTTCTTT. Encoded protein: CASSTRERREEGTEAFF.

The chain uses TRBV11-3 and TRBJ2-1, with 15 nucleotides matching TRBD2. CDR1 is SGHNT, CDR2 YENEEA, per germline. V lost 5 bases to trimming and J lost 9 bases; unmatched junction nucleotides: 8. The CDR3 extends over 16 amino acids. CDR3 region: CASSEGLAGGPGEQFF. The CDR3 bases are TGTGCCAGCAGCGAAGGACTAGCGGGAGGGCCGGGTGAGCAGTTCTTC.

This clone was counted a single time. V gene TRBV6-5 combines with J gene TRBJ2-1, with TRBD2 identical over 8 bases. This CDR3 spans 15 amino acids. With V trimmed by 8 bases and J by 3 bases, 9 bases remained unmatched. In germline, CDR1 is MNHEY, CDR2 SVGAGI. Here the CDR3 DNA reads TGTGCCAGCCCGCCCGGGACTAGTTTCTACAATGAGCAGTTCTTC. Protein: CASPPGTSFYNEQFF.

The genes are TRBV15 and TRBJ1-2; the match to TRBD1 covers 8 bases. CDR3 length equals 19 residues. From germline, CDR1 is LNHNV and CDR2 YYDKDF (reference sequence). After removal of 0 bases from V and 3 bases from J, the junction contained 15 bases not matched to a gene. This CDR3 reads CATSRDMTILGQGDYGYTF. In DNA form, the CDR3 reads TGTGCCACCAGCAGAGATATGACGATCTTAGGACAGGGAGACTATGGCTACACCTTC.

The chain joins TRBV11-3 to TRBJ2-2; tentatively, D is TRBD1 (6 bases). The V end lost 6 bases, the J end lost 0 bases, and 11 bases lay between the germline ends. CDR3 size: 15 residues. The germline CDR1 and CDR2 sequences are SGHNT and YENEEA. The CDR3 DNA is TGTGCCAGCAGTATACAGGGATCGAACACCGGGGAGCTGTTTTTT. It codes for CASSIQGSNTGELFF.